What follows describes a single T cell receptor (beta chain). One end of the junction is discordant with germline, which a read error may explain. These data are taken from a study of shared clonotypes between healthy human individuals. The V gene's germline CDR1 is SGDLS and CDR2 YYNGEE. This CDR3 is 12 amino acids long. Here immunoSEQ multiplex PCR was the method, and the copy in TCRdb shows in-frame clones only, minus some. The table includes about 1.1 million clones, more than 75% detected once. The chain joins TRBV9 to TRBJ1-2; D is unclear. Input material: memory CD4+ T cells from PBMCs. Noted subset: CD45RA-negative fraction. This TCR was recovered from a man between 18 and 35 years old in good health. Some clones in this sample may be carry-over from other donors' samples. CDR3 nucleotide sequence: TGTGCCAGCAGCGTTGATCGTGGCAAGGCCTCCTTC. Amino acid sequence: CASSVDRGKASF.